A selection of T cell receptor beta chains follows, all from one sample in a study of response to subunit inactivated influenza vaccine. TCRdb reprocessed the RT-PCR reads via MiXCR and lists one record per CDR3 protein. The table shows 750,000 to 850,000 distinct CDR3 sequences, with less than 20% occurring only once. The sample here was PBMCs from blood, taken more than 4 days after vaccination. Receptor source: a middle-aged man who received an inactivated influenza vaccine. Both conserved end residues are part of each CDR3. Each record gives: V gene, J gene, D gene, clone size, CDR3 protein, CDR3 DNA. A D gene is named only where the DNA matches it firmly. Size values are once, few and many counts, or a class for expanded clones, and some rows have none.

TRBV3-1,TRBJ2-7,.,.,CASSPDHSSYEQYF,TGTGCCAGCAGCCCGGACCACAGCTCCTACGAGCAGTACTTC
TRBV20-1,TRBJ2-1,.,.,CSAALAYYNEQFF,TGCAGTGCCGCCCTAGCGTACTACAATGAGCAGTTCTTC
TRBV12-3/TRBV12-4,TRBJ2-3,.,many,CASTLRLGRGADTQYF,TGTGCCAGCACCCTCCGTTTGGGCAGGGGCGCAGATACGCAGTATTTT
TRBV6-5,TRBJ1-6,.,.,CASSYSGGRTLATPLHF,TGTGCCAGCAGTTACTCGGGCGGGAGGACTCTCGCAACACCCCTCCACTTT
TRBV7-9,TRBJ2-1,.,.,CASSRRNGDEQFF,TGTGCCAGCAGCCGCAGAAACGGGGATGAGCAGTTCTTC
TRBV29-1,TRBJ2-5,.,.,CSVGVAGPKGTQYF,TGCAGCGTTGGGGTCGCTGGACCTAAGGGGACCCAGTACTTC
TRBV5-5,TRBJ1-1,.,.,CASRKGVYTEAFF,TGTGCCAGCAGGAAGGGGGTGTACACTGAAGCTTTCTTT
TRBV6-1,TRBJ2-1,TRBD2,few,CASSVRGGANEQFF,TGTGCCAGCAGTGTACGCGGGGGGGCTAATGAGCAGTTCTTC
TRBV27,TRBJ2-1,TRBD2,few,CASSPNLAGGPWNEQFF,TGTGCCAGCAGTCCGAACCTAGCGGGAGGGCCTTGGAATGAGCAGTTCTTC
TRBV12-3/TRBV12-4,TRBJ2-2,.,.,CASNIGSAGELFF,TGTGCCAGCAATATCGGGTCCGCCGGGGAGCTGTTTTTT
TRBV27,TRBJ2-7,TRBD2,.,CASSRSGRVDEQYF,TGTGCCAGCAGCCGAAGCGGGAGGGTTGACGAGCAGTACTTC
TRBV20-1,TRBJ2-5,TRBD2,.,CSARESSAGGVRETQYF,TGCAGTGCTAGAGAGAGTTCGGCGGGAGGTGTGCGGGAGACCCAGTACTTC
TRBV27,TRBJ1-5,.,once,CASSTVSSNQPQHF,TGTGCCAGCAGTACTGTCTCTAGCAATCAGCCCCAGCATTTT
TRBV20-1,TRBJ2-1,TRBD2,many,CSARTSGRSEQFF,TGCAGTGCTAGGACTAGCGGGAGAAGTGAGCAGTTCTTC
TRBV4-3,TRBJ2-2,TRBD1,.,CASSQDLGGRTGELFF,TGCGCCAGCAGCCAAGATCTAGGGGGCCGGACCGGGGAGCTGTTTTTT
TRBV6-1,TRBJ1-6,.,once,CASRWDTANSPLHF,TGTGCCAGCAGGTGGGACACAGCTAATTCACCCCTCCACTTT
TRBV20-1,TRBJ2-1,.,.,CSATTLDRYNEQFF,TGCAGTGCTACGACTCTCGACAGATACAATGAGCAGTTCTTC
TRBV28,TRBJ2-3,TRBD2,few,CASSLTFGLAIDTQYF,TGTGCCAGCAGTTTAACCTTTGGACTAGCGATAGATACGCAGTATTTT
TRBV7-2,TRBJ1-4,.,.,CASSLGQEEKLFF,TGTGCCAGCAGCTTAGGCCAGGAGGAAAAACTGTTTTTT
TRBV20-1,TRBJ2-4,.,few,CSAPGPGAKNIQYF,TGCAGTGCCCCTGGACCGGGAGCCAAAAACATTCAGTACTTC
TRBV7-9,TRBJ2-1,.,few,CASTWGRGNEQFF,TGTGCCAGCACCTGGGGCCGGGGGAATGAGCAGTTCTTC
TRBV7-3,TRBJ1-4,.,few,CASSLTGASNEKLFF,TGTGCCAGCAGCTTAACAGGGGCTTCTAATGAAAAACTGTTTTTT
TRBV20-1,TRBJ2-1,.,.,CSAREGKGWSYNEQFF,TGCAGTGCTAGAGAGGGTAAAGGGTGGTCCTACAATGAGCAGTTCTTC
TRBV20-1,TRBJ1-2,.,.,CSARVRTPANYGYTF,TGCAGTGCTAGGGTGCGGACCCCTGCTAACTATGGCTACACCTTC
TRBV27,TRBJ2-2,TRBD2,.,CASRISGSPTGELFF,TGTGCCAGCAGGATTAGCGGGAGCCCCACCGGGGAGCTGTTTTTT
TRBV20-1,TRBJ2-2,TRBD2,.,CSVGREVGTGELFF,TGCAGTGTCGGGCGGGAGGTGGGAACCGGGGAGCTGTTTTTT
TRBV30,TRBJ2-5,TRBD2,few,CAWSQGGSQYF,TGTGCCTGGAGCCAAGGCGGGAGTCAGTACTTC
TRBV4-3,TRBJ2-5,.,few,CASSQGAAGSQETQYF,TGCGCCAGCAGCCAAGGGGCAGCCGGGTCTCAGGAGACCCAGTACTTC